This T cell receptor beta chain was found in a study of early T cells in non-severe SARS-CoV-2 infection. The V end was cut by 6 bases, the J end by 7 bases, with 15 bases between. The CDR3 runs to 14 residues. Germline V gene data show CDR1 as MNHNY and CDR2 as SVGAGI (reference sequence). TCRdb reprocessed the 5' RACE reads with MiXCR, giving one entry per CDR3 protein. The sample carries about 30,000 distinct CDR3 sequences, approximately 7% recorded once. Sequencing was carried out using whole blood. The J gene is TRBJ1-4, the V gene TRBV6-6, with D tentatively TRBD1 (5 bases). This TCR was recovered from an adult who was a healthcare worker with PCR-confirmed SARS-CoV-2 infection or an uninfected control (not recorded which). The CDR3 region has the DNA TGTGCCAGCAGACCGGACAAAAGGGGTGAAAAACTGTTTTTT. Translation: CASRPDKRGEKLFF.